This section outlines one T cell receptor beta chain sequence together with its context. One junction end disagrees with the germline gene, perhaps due to a read error. This CDR3 is built from 17 residues. Germline CDR1 reads SGHRS; CDR2 reads YFSETQ. These data originate in a study of T cells in Graves' hyperthyroidism and ophthalmopathy. The source material, RNA transcripts, was used to amplify TCR beta CDR3 regions. HTBI primers were the set used in a first-round RT-PCR of the TCR CDR3. In TCRdb, the multiplex PCR reads were re-called with MiXCR into one record per CDR3 protein. The repertoire holds roughly 580,000 distinct CDR3 sequences, with 46% as singletons.

This chain uses TRBV5-1 with TRBJ2-6; TRBD1 matches 10 bases. The receptor was derived from a woman under 30 with Graves' hyperthyroidism. Input material: peripheral blood or thyroid tissue (not recorded which). The CDR3 region is CTSNKRDRGSGANVLTF. DNA of the CDR3: TGCACCAGCAACAAGCGGGACAGGGGCTCTGGGGCCAACGTCCTGACTTTC.